One and the same sample provided the 28 T cell receptor beta chains below, sequenced in a study of molecular identifiers for immune sequencing clone quantification. Each CDR3 protein is one row after TCRdb ran MiXCR on the PCR reads. The sample consists of just over 95,000 distinct CDR3 sequences, about 24% of them appearing once. Sequencing was carried out using naive CD8+ T cells from blood, with Jurkat cell RNA spiked in. The subset is: FACS-sorted CD8+CD4-CCR7+CD45RA+ naive T cells. Source of these receptors: a human donor in good health. Some libraries in this study had Jurkat cell RNA spiked in.

The genes are TRBV11-2 and TRBJ1-1; no clear D gene. Deletions cut 7 bases from V and 3 bases from J, with 24 bases between. Germline-derived CDR1 and CDR2 are SGHAT and FQNNGV. This CDR3 comprises 17 residues. As DNA, the CDR3 is TGTGCCAGCACCCACCATGGGGTAGTTAATGGGGACACTGAAGCTTTCTTT. It codes for CASTHHGVVNGDTEAFF.

There are many counts of this clonotype. The genes are TRBV30 and TRBJ2-7; TRBD2 matches at 10 bases. The CDR3 has 15 residues. From germline, CDR1 is GTSNPN and CDR2 SVGIG (reference sequence). V dropped 2 bases and J dropped 6; count of bases not matched to a gene: 10. For the CDR3, the DNA is TGTGCCTGGAGTTTGAGTACTAGCGGGACCGTCGAGCAGTACTTC. Protein sequence: CAWSLSTSGTVEQYF.

This clonotype was detected many times. This chain uses TRBV12-3 or TRBV12-4 with TRBJ2-3, with D perhaps TRBD1 or TRBD2 (5 bases each). This CDR3 is 14 amino acids long. V was pared by 7 bases and J by 4 bases, with 15 bases between. This chain's CDR3 is CASNPGTASDTQYF. The CDR3 DNA reads as TGTGCCAGCAATCCTGGGACGGCATCAGATACGCAGTATTTT.

The chain recombines TRBV9 with TRBJ1-2; 9 bases line up with TRBD1. The CDR3 spans 15 residues. The V segment lost 2 bases and the J segment 1 base; nucleotides outside the gene matches: 3. CDR1 is SGDLS and CDR2 is YYNGEE in the germline V gene. CDR3 coding DNA: TGTGCCAGCAGCGTCCAGGGACAGGGTAACTATGGCTACACCTTC. Translated: CASSVQGQGNYGYTF.

The genes are TRBV10-2 and TRBJ1-1; TRBD1 might be the D (5 bases). There are 14 residues in the CDR3. V gave up 2 bases and J gave up 1 base, with 8 bases separating them. Germline CDR1 and CDR2: WSHSY and SAAADI. The CDR3 loop is CASSEGAANTEAFF. DNA for the CDR3: TGCGCCAGCAGTGAGGGGGCAGCGAACACTGAAGCTTTCTTT.

This clonotype was detected many times. The chain has TRBV9 and TRBJ2-3, with 13 bases aligning to TRBD2. Trimming at V came to 2 bases and at J to 4 bases, leaving 4 bases not matched to a gene. The germline V gene encodes CDR1 SGDLS and CDR2 YYNGEE. The CDR3 length is 16 residues. CDR3 DNA: TGTGCCAGCAGCGTGGGGACTAGCGGGAAGGCAGATACGCAGTATTTT. Amino acids: CASSVGTSGKADTQYF.

For this clonotype: The junction shows a germline mismatch at one end, possibly a read error. The V gene is TRBV4-3, the J gene TRBJ1-5, with no clear D. The germline V gene has CDR1 LGHNA and CDR2 YSLEER. The CDR3 is 16 residues long. CDR3 loop: CAGSQDRRPMGQPQHF. CDR3 nucleotides: TGCGCCGGCAGCCAAGATCGTCGCCCAATGGGCCAGCCCCAGCATTTT.

To note about this clonotype: One base away lies a much larger clone, so this may be a sequencing read error. The rearrangement uses TRBV6-2 or TRBV6-3 and TRBJ2-7; D is possibly TRBD1 (5 bases). The CDR3 is made up of 14 amino acids. The ends were cut back, 5 bases at V and 5 bases at J, with 16 bases in the middle. Looked up from germline, CDR1 is MNHEY and CDR2 is SVGEGT. The CDR3 DNA is TGTGCCAGCAGTCCGTGGACAAGGGTCAACGAGCAGTACTTC. Its translation is CASSPWTRVNEQYF.

The chain is built from TRBV2 and TRBJ1-1; D is unclear. Trimming cost V 7 bases and J 5 bases, with 11 bases left between them. Germline V gene sequence: CDR1 SNHLY, CDR2 FYNNEI. This CDR3 is 12 amino acids long. The CDR3 is CASIEGRTEAFF. The CDR3 DNA follows: TGTGCCAGCATCGAAGGGAGAACTGAAGCTTTCTTT.

This rearrangement joins TRBV1 to TRBJ1-5; the D call of TRBD1 is as the table states it, not checked on the DNA. TRBV1 is a pseudogene segment. The CDR3 is made up of 19 amino acids. Here the CDR3 DNA reads TGCACCAGCAGCCAAGGATCCCTGACAGGGGGCTCTTACAATCAGCCCCAGCATTTT. Protein sequence: CTSSQGSLTGGSYNQPQHF.

This clonotype has at least ten counts. The chain couples TRBV13 to TRBJ2-5; 8 bases are shared with TRBD1. CDR3 size: 14 residues. Looked up from germline, CDR1 is PRHDT and CDR2 is FYEKMQ (reference sequence). Trimming at V came to 5 bases and at J to 2 bases, leaving 4 bases not matched to a gene. CDR3 sequence reads: CASSGDRGQETQYF. The CDR3, as DNA: TGTGCCAGCAGCGGTGACAGGGGACAAGAGACCCAGTACTTC.

The chain combines TRBV12-3 or TRBV12-4 with TRBJ2-3; D is possibly TRBD1 (6 bases). The CDR3 runs 13 residues. Trimming took off 6 bases at V and 7 bases at J, with 14 bases between the two ends. As DNA, the CDR3 is TGTGCCAGCAGCCATCAACAGGGTAATACGCAGTATTTT. Translating it yields CASSHQQGNTQYF.

V usage is TRBV20-1 and J usage is TRBJ2-7; the D gene is possibly TRBD1 (6 bases). Trimming removed 6 bases at V and 0 bases at J, with 9 bases between. This CDR3 is built from 12 residues. Germline lookup yields CDR1 DFQATT and CDR2 SNEGSKA (reference sequence). CDR3 sequence: CSAAGDSYEQYF. CDR3 nucleotide sequence: TGCAGTGCAGCAGGGGACTCCTACGAGCAGTACTTC.

There are many counts of this clonotype. The rearrangement uses TRBV28 and TRBJ2-7; the D is unclear. The CDR3 has 15 amino acids. V dropped 6 bases and J dropped 0 bases, with 15 bases sitting between them. Germline V lookup: CDR1 MDHEN, CDR2 SYDVKM. CDR3: CASSLPLPSSYEQYF. Written as DNA, the CDR3 is TGTGCCAGCAGCCTACCTCTACCTAGCTCCTACGAGCAGTACTTC.

This clonotype was seen only a few times. The gene calls are TRBV30 and TRBJ2-2; D gene uncertain. The germline V gene has CDR1 GTSNPN and CDR2 SVGIG (reference sequence). CDR3 size: 12 residues. V was trimmed by 3 bases and J by 9 bases, leaving 11 bases between them. CDR3 DNA sequence: TGTGCCTGGAGCCGGGTGGCCTGGGAGCTGTTTTTT. Amino acids: CAWSRVAWELFF.

This clonotype has ten or more counts. This rearrangement joins TRBV27 to TRBJ2-6; D gene uncertain. From germline, CDR1 is MNHEY and CDR2 SMNVEV (reference sequence). There are 16 residues in the CDR3. Trimming removed 2 bases at V and 0 bases at J, with 8 bases between. CDR3 nucleotide sequence: TGTGCCAGCAGTTTAAGACCGGTCTCTGGGGCCAACGTCCTGACTTTC. It yields the protein CASSLRPVSGANVLTF.

In regard to this clonotype: Given a much more abundant clone one base away, this may be a read error. The CDR3 DNA sequence: TGTGCCAGCGGTGACCCCAGGGCTACAGATACGCAGTATTTT. This codes for CASGDPRATDTQYF. V is TRBV2 and J is TRBJ2-3; a possible D gene is TRBD1 (5 bases). The CDR3 extends over 14 amino acids. In germline, CDR1 is SNHLY, CDR2 FYNNEI.

This clonotype was recorded many times. The gene calls are TRBV2 and TRBJ1-5, with 10 bases identical to TRBD1. CDR1 and CDR2 from the germline V gene are SNHLY and FYNNEI. V gave up 6 bases and J gave up 7 bases; unmatched junction bases: 6. CDR3 size: 14 residues. CDR3: CASSPGTGEQPQHF. As DNA, the CDR3 is TGTGCCAGCAGCCCTGGGACAGGGGAACAGCCCCAGCATTTT.

This clonotype was seen many times. V gene TRBV5-5 combines with J gene TRBJ1-1; D not resolved. Trimming removed 4 bases from V and 0 bases from J, with 10 bases in between. The CDR3 totals 14 residues. The V gene's germline CDR1 is SGHKS and CDR2 YYEKEE (reference sequence). In DNA form, the CDR3 reads TGTGCCAGCAGCGCCAGTCCCTTGAACACTGAAGCTTTCTTT. The encoded protein is CASSASPLNTEAFF.

This clonotype occurred many times. This chain connects TRBV30 to TRBJ2-1; 7 nucleotides align to TRBD2. The germline V gene encodes CDR1 GTSNPN and CDR2 SVGIG (reference sequence). After removal of 3 bases from V and 6 bases from J, the junction contained 8 bases not matched to a gene. The CDR3 spans 14 residues. For the CDR3, the DNA is TGTGCCTGGAGATCGGGGCTAGCGGCCAATGAGCAGTTCTTC. As protein: CAWRSGLAANEQFF.

This clonotype showed up many times. The V call is TRBV7-9, the J call TRBJ2-1; 13 bases are shared with TRBD2. Germline CDR1 SEHNR, CDR2 FQNEAQ (reference sequence). The CDR3 length is 16 residues. The junction had 5 bases not matched to a gene; V was cut back by 5 bases and J by 4 bases. In DNA, the CDR3 is TGTGCCAGCAGCACGGGACTAGCGGGAAGGTACAATGAGCAGTTCTTC. This codes for CASSTGLAGRYNEQFF.

CDR3 residues: CASSLDGANEQYF. The CDR3 DNA is TGTGCCAGCAGCTTGGACGGGGCTAACGAGCAGTACTTC. V usage is TRBV5-6 and J usage is TRBJ2-7, with D perhaps being TRBD1 or TRBD2 (5 bases each). V was shortened by 0 bases and J by 5 bases, with 9 bases between the two germline ends. The germline gives CDR1 SGHDT, CDR2 YYEEEE. The CDR3 contains 13 residues.

This clonotype was observed many times. The chain recombines TRBV29-1 with TRBJ2-7; D is unresolved. Trimming stripped 3 bases from V and 3 bases from J, with 6 bases between. Germline assignment: CDR1 SQVTM and CDR2 ANQGSEA. This CDR3 is 11 amino acids long. This CDR3 is CSVERNYEQYF. In DNA form, the CDR3 reads TGCAGCGTTGAGAGAAACTACGAGCAGTACTTC.

This clonotype was counted ten times or more. The chain carries TRBV20-1 and TRBJ2-7; TRBD1 agrees at 8 bases. Germline V CDR1 and CDR2: DFQATT, SNEGSKA (reference sequence). J gave up 5 bases and V 1 base, and 7 bases lay outside the gene matches. The CDR3 sequence is 14 residues long. The CDR3 protein is CSARGPGQGNEQYF. CDR3 bases: TGCAGTGCTAGAGGCCCCGGACAGGGTAACGAGCAGTACTTC.

As for this clonotype: A much larger clone lies one base from this, so it may be a read error. The rearrangement links TRBV28 to TRBJ2-3, with D perhaps given as TRBD1 or TRBD2 (5 bases each). Germline CDR1 is MDHEN and CDR2 is SYDVKM. This CDR3 contains 13 residues. CDR3 region: CVSRDPYTDTQYF. CDR3 DNA: TGTGTCAGCAGGGACCCGTACACAGATACGCAGTATTTT. Full variable domain (outside the CDR3, taken from reference TRBV28 and TRBJ2-3): DVKVTQSSRYLVKRTGEKVFLECVQDMDHENMFWYRQDPGLGLRLIYFSYDVKMKEKGDIPEGYSVSREKKERFSLILESASTNQTSMYLCVSRDPYTDTQYFGPGTRLTVL.

This clonotype was seen many times. The chain employs TRBV21-1 and TRBJ2-7; TRBD1, the D gene given by the table, was not confirmed from the DNA. TRBV21-1 is noted as a pseudogene. The CDR3 runs to 17 residues. The CDR3 loop is CASSPPKRSDSSYEQYF. The CDR3 nucleotides are TGTGCCAGCAGCCCCCCCAAGAGGAGCGACAGCTCCTACGAGCAGTACTTC.

The chain joins TRBV4-1 to TRBJ1-2; a possible D gene is TRBD1 (6 bases). The CDR3 has 16 amino acids. Trimming stripped 0 bases from V and 3 bases from J, with 14 bases between. From germline, CDR1 is MGHRA and CDR2 YSYEKL. CDR3 nucleotides: TGCGCCAGCAGCCAAGATAGTAGGGGGACGTACTATGGCTACACCTTC. Residues: CASSQDSRGTYYGYTF.

There are a few counts of this clonotype. A much larger clone lies a single base off, so this may be a read error. The V gene is TRBV30, the J gene TRBJ2-7; D uncertain. The CDR3 is made up of 11 amino acids. Germline V gene data show CDR1 as GTSNPN and CDR2 as SVGIG (reference sequence). This CDR3 is CAWSVSYERYF. The CDR3, as DNA: TGTGCCTGGAGTGTAAGCTACGAGCGGTACTTC.